Listed here are 30 T cell receptor beta chains from one sample, sequenced in a study of vaccination and CD4 T cells after COVID-19. These receptors have no identified antigens. Described treatment: roughly 10-day PBMC culture with coronavirus spike peptide pools or control peptides (ViraFEST assay). Cultured CD4+ T cell DNA was sequenced using the Oncomine TCR Beta short-read assay. MiXCR, applied by TCRdb to the PCR reads, yields one record per CDR3 protein. The table shows some 14,000 distinct CDR3 sequences, with 51% occurring only once. The material was CD4+ T cells from blood, cultured in vitro, obtained before SARS-CoV-2 vaccination. The source of these receptors is a human donor who had recovered from COVID-19.

This clonotype was found a few times. The rearrangement joins TRBV6-2 or TRBV6-3 to TRBJ1-1; TRBD1 might be the D (6 bases). Trimming removed 5 bases at V and 8 bases at J, with 15 bases between. Germline V gives CDR1 MNHEY, CDR2 SVGEGT. This CDR3 has 13 amino acids. The CDR3 region has the DNA TGTGCCAGCAGTCCCATGGGGGGGCACGAAGCTTTCTTT. Its translation is CASSPMGGHEAFF.

A few counts support this clonotype. V and J are TRBV7-2 and TRBJ1-1; D is unclear. The CDR3 has 15 amino acids. Trimming stripped 5 bases from V and 1 base from J, with 14 bases between. Germline assignment: CDR1 SGHTA and CDR2 FQGNSA. This chain's CDR3 is CASSPQIGRNTEAFF. The DNA of the CDR3 is TGTGCCAGCAGCCCGCAAATAGGGCGGAACACTGAAGCTTTCTTT.

V is TRBV6-5 and J is TRBJ2-2, with 8 bases fitting TRBD2. The germline V gene has CDR1 MNHEY and CDR2 SVGAGI. Trimming removed 0 bases from V and 4 bases from J; junction bases left unmatched: 4. The CDR3 loop spans 16 amino acids. CDR3 in DNA: TGTGCCAGCAGTTACTCGGGACTAGATACCACCGGGGAGCTGTTTTTT. Protein: CASSYSGLDTTGELFF.

This chain joins TRBV11-3 and TRBJ2-1; D may be TRBD2 (6 bases). This CDR3 contains 15 residues. Germline V gene data show CDR1 as SGHNT and CDR2 as YENEEA. Between the trimmed V and J ends, which lost 2 bases and 6 bases, there was a span of 14 bases. CDR3 amino acids: CASSLKGGAVNEQFF. The CDR3 DNA sequence: TGTGCCAGCAGCTTAAAGGGCGGGGCGGTCAATGAGCAGTTCTTC.

The chain employs TRBV20-1 and TRBJ2-7, with 11 bases lining up with TRBD1. CDR1 and CDR2 from the germline V gene are DFQATT and SNEGSKA (reference sequence). CDR3 length: 13 residues. The V and J ends lost 4 bases and 6 bases, in that order; junction bases with no gene match: 5. For the CDR3, the DNA is TGCAGTGCTACGGGACAGGGGGGTGGCGAGCAGTACTTC. Translated, it gives CSATGQGGGEQYF.

The chain is built from TRBV27 and TRBJ2-7, with 8 bases identical to TRBD1. Germline assignment: CDR1 MNHEY and CDR2 SMNVEV (reference sequence). This CDR3 comprises 14 residues. V was clipped by 2 bases and J by 5 bases; unmatched bases: 5. The CDR3 DNA reads TGTGCCAGCAGTTTAAGCGGACAGGGCCACGAGCAGTACTTC. As protein: CASSLSGQGHEQYF.

The V call is TRBV20-1, the J call TRBJ2-4; 8 nucleotides agree with TRBD2. The CDR3 runs 13 residues. Germline loops: CDR1 DFQATT, CDR2 SNEGSKA (reference sequence). Unmatched junction bases numbered 7, after V lost 5 bases and J lost 7 bases. CDR3 residues: CSAAGLGVNIQYF. As DNA, the CDR3 is TGCAGTGCTGCGGGACTAGGTGTGAACATTCAGTACTTC.

This clonotype has just a few counts. This chain links TRBV20-1 with TRBJ1-5; the D gene is possibly TRBD1 (6 bases). CDR3 length: 16 residues. Looked up from germline, CDR1 is DFQATT and CDR2 is SNEGSKA (reference sequence). Trimming took 3 bases from V and 0 from J, leaving 15 bases between them. The CDR3 is CSASIGTPNSNQPQHF. The CDR3 DNA reads as TGCAGTGCTAGCATAGGGACACCTAATAGCAATCAGCCCCAGCATTTT.

The rearrangement uses TRBV4-2 and TRBJ1-1; D unresolved. Looked up from germline, CDR1 is LGHNA and CDR2 is YNFKEQ. The CDR3 loop spans 14 amino acids. V was shortened by 6 bases and J by 1 base, with 12 bases between the two germline ends. CDR3 nucleotide sequence: TGTGCCAGCAGTCTGACCACGAGGAACACTGAAGCTTTCTTT. Translation: CASSLTTRNTEAFF.

The J gene is TRBJ2-7, the V gene TRBV4-1; D tentatively reads TRBD1 or TRBD2 (6 bases each). Germline V gene data show CDR1 as MGHRA and CDR2 as YSYEKL. The CDR3 is made up of 16 amino acids. The ends were cut back, 1 base at V and 1 base at J, with 14 bases in the middle. The CDR3: CASSQGAGGNSYEQYF. The CDR3 coding sequence is TGCGCCAGCAGCCAAGGGGCCGGGGGCAATTCCTACGAGCAGTACTTC.

The chain joins TRBV11-3 to TRBJ2-1, with D possibly being TRBD1 (5 bases). V was trimmed by 0 bases and J by 6 bases, leaving 6 bases between them. From germline, CDR1 is SGHNT and CDR2 YENEEA. The CDR3 has 13 residues. CDR3 loop: CASSLEGVNEQFF. CDR3 coding DNA: TGTGCCAGCAGCTTAGAAGGGGTCAATGAGCAGTTCTTC.

The V call is TRBV27, the J call TRBJ1-2; maybe TRBD1 (6 bases). V lost 1 base and J 2 bases, leaving 8 bases between the germline ends. CDR1 and CDR2 from the germline V gene are MNHEY and SMNVEV (reference sequence). This CDR3 spans 14 amino acids. The CDR3 DNA reads as TGTGCCAGCAGTTTATTACAGGGAAACTATGGCTACACCTTC. This encodes CASSLLQGNYGYTF.

This clonotype has only a few counts. The chain has TRBV20-1 and TRBJ2-1, with D possibly being TRBD1 or TRBD2 (5 bases each). Germline V gene sequence: CDR1 DFQATT, CDR2 SNEGSKA (reference sequence). CDR3 length: 15 residues. V gave up 5 bases and J gave up 7 bases, with 21 bases separating them. DNA of the CDR3: TGCAGTGCTCCACCCGAGAGGGGAGTTTTGAATGAGCAGTTCTTC. Protein: CSAPPERGVLNEQFF.

The rearrangement uses TRBV7-2 and TRBJ1-1; 9 bases are shared with TRBD1. The V gene's germline CDR1 is SGHTA and CDR2 FQGNSA. The CDR3 has 20 amino acids. The V and J ends lost 2 bases and 0 bases, in that order; junction bases with no gene match: 16. The CDR3 sequence: CASSLPRTGDQDTMNTEAFF. DNA of the CDR3: TGTGCCAGCAGCTTACCCAGGACAGGGGACCAAGACACCATGAACACTGAAGCTTTCTTT.

This chain connects TRBV11-3 to TRBJ2-7, with 7 bases lining up with TRBD2. The CDR3 runs to 17 residues. Per the germline V gene, CDR1 is SGHNT and CDR2 is YENEEA. The J segment lost 3 bases and the V segment lost 3 bases, leaving 14 bases of the junction unmatched. The CDR3: CASSFYSLAASGYEQYF. CDR3 sequence (DNA): TGTGCCAGCAGCTTCTACTCTCTAGCGGCTTCTGGCTACGAGCAGTACTTC. The full variable domain, rest sourced from reference TRBV11-3 and TRBJ2-7, is EAGVVQSPRYKIIEKKQPVAFWCNPISGHNTLYWYLQNLGQGPELLIRYENEEAVDDSQLPKDRFSAERLKGVDSTLKIQPAELGDSAVYLCASSFYSLAASGYEQYFGPGTRLTVT.

The gene calls are TRBV7-8 and TRBJ2-1; 8 positions agree with TRBD2. This CDR3 spans 15 amino acids. CDR1 is SGHVS and CDR2 is FQNEAQ in the germline V gene. V trimming: 2 bases; J trimming: 5 bases; junction bases outside the gene matches: 5. CDR3 sequence: CASSLREGLHNEQFF. In DNA, the CDR3 is TGTGCCAGCAGCTTACGGGAGGGCCTCCACAATGAGCAGTTCTTC.

A single count supports this clonotype. The CDR3, as DNA: TGCAGTGCTAGAGAATCCATGCGGCGGAGGAACACTGAAGCTTTCTTT. It is translated as CSARESMRRRNTEAFF. V is TRBV20-1 and J is TRBJ1-1; D is unclear. V lost 0 bases to trimming and J lost 1 base, with 15 bases between them. The CDR3 is 16 residues long. Germline V gives CDR1 DFQATT, CDR2 SNEGSKA (reference sequence).

This rearrangement joins TRBV2 to TRBJ2-3; 7 bases match TRBD1. Per the germline V gene, CDR1 is SNHLY and CDR2 is FYNNEI. This CDR3 has 14 amino acids. After removal of 1 base from V and 12 bases from J, the junction contained 10 bases not matched to a gene. This CDR3 is CASSEGIWTGPQYF. As DNA, the CDR3 is TGTGCCAGCAGTGAAGGTATCTGGACAGGCCCCCAGTATTTT.

This clonotype has just a few counts. The chain uses TRBV27 and TRBJ2-1, with D perhaps matching TRBD1 or TRBD2 (6 bases each). The CDR3 is 16 amino acids. In germline, CDR1 is MNHEY, CDR2 SMNVEV (reference sequence). V was trimmed by 3 bases and J by 2 bases, leaving 14 bases between them. Written as DNA, the CDR3 is TGTGCCAGCAGTTTGTACGGGGGCGTCCCCTACAATGAGCAGTTCTTC. It yields the protein CASSLYGGVPYNEQFF.

This clonotype showed up just a few times. V gene TRBV19 combines with J gene TRBJ1-5, with a possible D match to TRBD1 (5 bases). Trimming removed 1 base at V and 5 bases at J, with 9 bases between. CDR3 length: 14 residues. Per the germline V gene, CDR1 is LNHDA and CDR2 is SQIVND (reference sequence). The DNA of the CDR3 is TGTGCCAGTAGTATAGTTGGGGGGGATCAGCCCCAGCATTTT. This translates into CASSIVGGDQPQHF.

CDR3 coding DNA: TGTGCCAGCAGCCCGGGACAGGGTAGCTCCTATAATTCACCCCTCCACTTT. This codes for CASSPGQGSSYNSPLHF. The rearrangement uses TRBV14 and TRBJ1-6; 9 nucleotides agree with TRBD1. V shed 4 bases, J shed 0 bases, and the junction held 4 bases outside the gene matches. CDR1 and CDR2 from the germline V gene are SGHDN and FVKESK. CDR3 size: 17 residues. The full variable domain, with the rest looked up from reference TRBV14 and TRBJ1-6, is EAGVTQFPSHSVIEKGQTVTLRCDPISGHDNLYWYRRVMGKEIKFLLHFVKESKQDESGMPNNRFLAERTGGTYSTLKVQPAELEDSGVYFCASSPGQGSSYNSPLHFGNGTRLTVT.

V gene TRBV20-1 combines with J gene TRBJ2-1, with 9 positions matching TRBD2. The CDR3 runs 17 residues. With V trimmed by 3 bases and J by 0 bases, 9 bases remained unmatched. The germline CDR1 and CDR2 sequences are DFQATT and SNEGSKA (reference sequence). The CDR3 bases are TGCAGTGCTAGGGAGTTCGGAGCGGGGGGCTCCTACAATGAGCAGTTCTTC. It codes for CSAREFGAGGSYNEQFF.

This chain links TRBV9 with TRBJ2-7; D uncertain. V lost 4 bases, J lost 6 bases, and 17 bases lay in between. This CDR3 has 14 amino acids. Germline-derived CDR1 and CDR2 are SGDLS and YYNGEE. CDR3 protein: CASSPRGVGGEQYF. The CDR3 bases are TGTGCCAGCAGCCCCCGTGGGGTGGGCGGCGAGCAGTACTTC.

V is TRBV6-1 and J is TRBJ1-3; 7 bases are a match to TRBD1. This CDR3 region has 16 residues. Germline values: CDR1 MNHNS, CDR2 SASEGT. V trimming: 5 bases; J trimming: 0 bases; junction bases outside the gene matches: 7. The CDR3 reads CASSRRTGDSGNTIYF. CDR3 nucleotide sequence: TGTGCCAGCAGTCGGCGGACAGGCGACTCTGGAAACACCATATATTTT.

DNA for the CDR3: TGTGCCACCAGCTTTGGCAAGGGTGGAGAGGGTATTCGCACAGATACGCAGTATTTT. Translation: CATSFGKGGEGIRTDTQYF. The genes are TRBV24-1 and TRBJ2-3; tentatively, D is TRBD2 (5 bases). V was trimmed by 7 bases and J by 1 base, leaving 26 bases between them. Germline loops: CDR1 KGHDR, CDR2 SFDVKD. The CDR3 is 19 residues long.

The chain is built from TRBV7-2 and TRBJ2-2; weak D call: TRBD2 (6 bases). This CDR3 is built from 15 residues. V was trimmed by 1 base and J by 4 bases, leaving 10 bases between them. CDR1 is SGHTA and CDR2 is FQGNSA in the germline V gene. CDR3 loop: CASSLVLGGTGELFF. DNA of the CDR3: TGTGCCAGCAGCTTAGTCCTGGGAGGCACCGGGGAGCTGTTTTTT.

The chain couples TRBV5-6 to TRBJ1-5; D is ambiguous. Looked up from germline, CDR1 is SGHDT and CDR2 is YYEEEE. CDR3 length equals 14 residues. V was pared by 0 bases and J by 3 bases, with 7 bases between. CDR3 nucleotide sequence: TGTGCCAGCAGCTTGGCTGGCCCCAATCAGCCCCAGCATTTT. Residues: CASSLAGPNQPQHF.

The chain links TRBV11-3 to TRBJ2-1, with unresolved D. The V gene lost 1 base and the J gene lost 8 bases, with 9 bases spanning the gap. Germline CDR1 and CDR2: SGHNT and YENEEA. The CDR3 runs to 13 residues. CDR3 loop: CASSLVRTDEQFF. DNA for the CDR3: TGTGCCAGCAGCTTAGTGAGGACCGATGAGCAGTTCTTC.

CDR3 in DNA: TGCAGTGCTAGAGATCCAATGGGCGGGGAGCTGTTTTTT. It specifies CSARDPMGGELFF. The chain combines TRBV20-1 with TRBJ2-2; D uncertain. This CDR3 is built from 13 residues. CDR1 and CDR2 (germline): DFQATT, SNEGSKA (reference sequence). V was clipped by 0 bases and J by 7 bases, with 9 bases between them.

This clonotype was detected only a few times. The V and J genes are TRBV6-2 or TRBV6-3 and TRBJ1-2; D is uncertain. Per the germline V gene, CDR1 is MNHEY and CDR2 is SVGEGT. V was shortened by 6 bases and J by 0 bases, with 14 bases between the two germline ends. This CDR3 has 15 residues. CDR3 loop: CASRPTAASNYGYTF. DNA of the CDR3: TGTGCCAGCAGGCCCACCGCAGCATCTAACTATGGCTACACCTTC.